A selection of T cell receptor beta chains follows, all from one sample in a study of blood T cell repertoires in COVID-19. The repertoire was sequenced with immunoSEQ multiplex PCR; TCRdb's copy has only in-frame clones and lacks some. The table lists around 250,000 clones, 86% of them singletons. Sequences were obtained from peripheral blood. Receptors originate from a woman at least 80 years old with COVID-19, enrolled during active disease. CDR3s include the opening cysteine and the closing phenylalanine or tryptophan. The D gene is left open where the match is weak. Clone size, where shown, is once, few, many, or a class for clones that have expanded.

V: TRBV11-2
J: TRBJ2-7
size: .
D: .
CDR3: CASSLDQGGARREQYF
DNA: TGTGCCAGCAGCTTAGATCAAGGAGGGGCAAGACGCGAGCAGTACTTC

V: TRBV6-6
J: TRBJ1-3
size: .
D: .
CDR3: CASSPVQGPGNTIYF
DNA: TGTGCCAGCAGTCCGGTTCAGGGTCCTGGAAACACCATATATTTT

V: TRBV9
J: TRBJ1-4
size: .
D: .
CDR3: CASSVSPGPGSEKLFF
DNA: TGTGCCAGCAGCGTATCCCCCGGTCCCGGGAGTGAAAAACTGTTTTTT

V: TRBV7-3
J: TRBJ2-2
size: .
D: .
CDR3: CASSLKGVRTGELFF
DNA: TGTGCCAGCAGCTTAAAAGGGGTCCGCACCGGGGAGCTGTTTTTT

V: TRBV24-1
J: TRBJ2-3
size: .
D: TRBD2
CDR3: CATSGASGDYTQYF
DNA: TGTGCCACCAGTGGGGCTAGCGGGGACTATACGCAGTATTTT

V: TRBV7-2
J: TRBJ2-1
size: .
D: TRBD2
CDR3: CASRAAGVLEQFF
DNA: TGTGCCAGCAGGGCTGCGGGGGTACTTGAGCAGTTCTTC

V: TRBV3-1/TRBV3-2
J: TRBJ2-5
size: .
D: TRBD2
CDR3: CASSQVAGDQETQYF
DNA: TGTGCCAGCAGCCAAGTTGCGGGAGACCAAGAGACCCAGTACTTC

V: TRBV20-1
J: TRBJ1-1
size: few
D: .
CDR3: CSAPGNTEAFF
DNA: TGCAGTGCTCCCGGGAACACTGAAGCTTTCTTT

V: TRBV19
J: TRBJ2-7
size: .
D: TRBD1
CDR3: CASSLSRGKDEQYF
DNA: TGTGCCAGTAGTTTATCCAGGGGGAAGGACGAGCAGTACTTC

V: TRBV24-1
J: TRBJ1-5
size: few
D: TRBD1
CDR3: CATSDDRGNQPQHF
DNA: TGTGCCACCAGTGACGACAGGGGAAATCAGCCCCAGCATTTT

V: TRBV7-7
J: TRBJ2-5
size: .
D: TRBD2
CDR3: CASSLRSGGSSRGETQYF
DNA: TGTGCCAGCAGCTTAAGGAGCGGGGGCTCTTCTAGAGGGGAGACCCAGTACTTC

V: TRBV24-1
J: TRBJ1-5
size: few
D: TRBD1
CDR3: CATSAGGSQPQHF
DNA: TGTGCCACCAGTGCAGGGGGCAGTCAGCCCCAGCATTTT

V: TRBV4-1
J: TRBJ1-2
size: .
D: .
CDR3: CASSQEWGLDSYGYTF
DNA: TGCGCCAGCAGCCAAGAATGGGGGCTGGATTCTTATGGCTACACCTTC

V: TRBV4-2
J: TRBJ1-2
size: once
D: .
CDR3: CASSQDRPTADHYGYTF
DNA: TGTGCCAGCAGCCAAGATCGACCGACAGCCGACCACTATGGCTACACCTTC

V: TRBV27
J: TRBJ2-1
size: .
D: TRBD1
CDR3: CASSSLGTAYNEQFF
DNA: TGTGCCAGCAGTTCCCTCGGGACAGCCTACAATGAGCAGTTCTTC

V: TRBV6-6
J: TRBJ2-3
size: .
D: TRBD1
CDR3: CASSSGQIFTDTQYF
DNA: TGTGCCAGCAGTTCGGGACAGATATTCACAGATACGCAGTATTTT

V: TRBV7-3
J: TRBJ1-3
size: .
D: .
CDR3: CASSSQNGNTIYF
DNA: TGTGCCAGCAGCTCCCAGAATGGAAACACCATATATTTT

V: TRBV18
J: TRBJ2-1
size: few
D: .
CDR3: CASSPPPGQAEQFF
DNA: TGTGCCAGCTCACCACCACCAGGGCAGGCTGAGCAGTTCTTC

V: TRBV5-4
J: TRBJ1-2
size: .
D: TRBD1
CDR3: CASSYTGQGGYTF
DNA: TGTGCCAGCAGCTATACTGGACAGGGAGGCTACACCTTC

V: TRBV6-2/TRBV6-3
J: TRBJ1-1
size: .
D: TRBD1
CDR3: CASSRTGDTEAFF
DNA: TGTGCCAGCAGTAGGACAGGGGACACTGAAGCTTTCTTT

V: TRBV28
J: TRBJ1-5
size: .
D: .
CDR3: CASSSLFFRDLSNQPQHF
DNA: TGTGCCAGCAGTTCCCTCTTCTTCAGGGATCTTAGCAATCAGCCCCAGCATTTT

V: TRBV2
J: TRBJ2-1
size: .
D: .
CDR3: CASRQPLGSEQFF
DNA: TGTGCCAGCAGACAACCCCTAGGTAGTGAGCAGTTCTTC

V: TRBV18
J: TRBJ1-2
size: .
D: .
CDR3: CASSPSGLVYGYTF
DNA: TGTGCCAGCTCACCATCCGGACTCGTCTATGGCTACACCTTC

V: TRBV27
J: TRBJ1-4
size: .
D: TRBD1
CDR3: CASSPDRGNEKLFF
DNA: TGTGCCAGCAGCCCGGACAGGGGAAATGAAAAACTGTTTTTT

V: TRBV6-4
J: TRBJ2-2
size: .
D: .
CDR3: CASSDTDRATGELFF
DNA: TGTGCCAGCAGTGACACGGACAGAGCCACCGGGGAGCTGTTTTTT

V: TRBV6-1
J: TRBJ1-2
size: few
D: .
CDR3: CASSDRTIIANYGYTF
DNA: TGTGCCAGCAGTGACAGGACTATCATCGCTAACTATGGCTACACCTTC

V: TRBV2
J: TRBJ1-3
size: .
D: .
CDR3: CASSFPSGNTIYF
DNA: TGTGCCAGCAGTTTCCCATCTGGAAACACCATATATTTT

V: TRBV28
J: TRBJ1-1
size: .
D: .
CDR3: CASSGVQGYTEAFF
DNA: TGTGCCAGCAGTGGGGTACAGGGTTACACTGAAGCTTTCTTT

V: TRBV7-2
J: TRBJ2-2
size: .
D: TRBD2
CDR3: CASSLRASGVSGELFF
DNA: TGTGCCAGCAGCTTAAGAGCTAGCGGGGTGTCCGGGGAGCTGTTTTTT

V: TRBV27
J: TRBJ1-6
size: .
D: .
CDR3: CASSLLAGAHNSPLHF
DNA: TGTGCCAGCAGTTTACTGGCAGGGGCCCATAATTCACCCCTCCACTTT

V: TRBV7-8
J: TRBJ1-2
size: .
D: .
CDR3: CASSLVRGNYGYTF
DNA: TGTGCCAGCAGCTTAGTTAGGGGGAACTATGGCTACACCTTC

V: TRBV28
J: TRBJ1-3
size: .
D: TRBD1
CDR3: CASSRGGQGAGNTIYF
DNA: TGTGCCAGCAGCCGGGGGGGACAGGGAGCCGGAAACACCATATATTTT

V: TRBV7-2
J: TRBJ1-1
size: once
D: .
CDR3: CASSPWTVSTEAFF
DNA: TGTGCCAGCAGCCCTTGGACAGTGAGTACTGAAGCTTTCTTT